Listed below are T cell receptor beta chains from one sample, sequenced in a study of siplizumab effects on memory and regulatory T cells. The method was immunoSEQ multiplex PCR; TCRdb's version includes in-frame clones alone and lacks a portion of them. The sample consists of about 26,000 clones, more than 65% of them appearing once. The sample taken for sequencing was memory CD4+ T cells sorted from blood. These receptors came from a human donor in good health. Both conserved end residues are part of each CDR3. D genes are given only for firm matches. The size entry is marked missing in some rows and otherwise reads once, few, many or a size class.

DNA: TGTGCCAGCAGCTTCATACCCCAAGAGACCCAGTACTTC; CDR3: CASSFIPQETQYF; V: TRBV7-3; D: -; size: -; J: TRBJ2-5
DNA: TGTGCTAGTGGTCCCCAAACTAGCCGAGTTTCCAATGAGCAGTTCTTC; CDR3: CASGPQTSRVSNEQFF; V: TRBV12-5; D: -; size: -; J: TRBJ2-1
DNA: TGCGCCAGCAGCCCTCTGGCGTCAACAGACATCAATGAGCAGTTCTTC; CDR3: CASSPLASTDINEQFF; V: TRBV5-1; D: -; size: -; J: TRBJ2-1
DNA: TGTGCCAGCAAAACAGGGGTTAGCAATCAGCCCCAGCATTTT; CDR3: CASKTGVSNQPQHF; V: TRBV6-1; D: TRBD1; size: -; J: TRBJ1-5
DNA: TGTGCCAGCAGCCAAGGGCCGGGGGGCTTCTCCTACGAGCAGTACTTC; CDR3: CASSQGPGGFSYEQYF; V: TRBV4-2; D: -; size: -; J: TRBJ2-7
DNA: TGTGCCAGCAGTCGAACGCTTGAGCAGTTCTTC; CDR3: CASSRTLEQFF; V: TRBV6-6; D: -; size: -; J: TRBJ2-1
DNA: TGTGCCAGCATCTTAACAGGGGGCACTGAAGCTTTCTTT; CDR3: CASILTGGTEAFF; V: TRBV6-6; D: TRBD1; size: -; J: TRBJ1-1
DNA: TGCAGCGTGACAGTGAACACCGGGGAGCTGTTTTTT; CDR3: CSVTVNTGELFF; V: TRBV29-1; D: -; size: -; J: TRBJ2-2
DNA: TGTGCCAGTTCCTTTCTGACTAGCGGGAGTGGTCGCAATGAGCAGTTCTTC; CDR3: CASSFLTSGSGRNEQFF; V: TRBV19; D: TRBD2; size: -; J: TRBJ2-1
DNA: TGTGCCAGCAGTAGCCCAGGGGAGCCCCTCCACTTT; CDR3: CASSSPGEPLHF; V: TRBV6-5; D: -; size: -; J: TRBJ1-6
DNA: TGTGCCAGCAGCCCCCGGACAGGGTTGAGTGAAAAACTGTTTTTT; CDR3: CASSPRTGLSEKLFF; V: TRBV9; D: TRBD1; size: -; J: TRBJ1-4
DNA: TGTGCCAGCAGTGAATCTAGCGGGAGCAACGAGCAGTACTTC; CDR3: CASSESSGSNEQYF; V: TRBV2; D: TRBD2; size: -; J: TRBJ2-7
DNA: TGTGCCAGCAGGAGCGGGGTCTACAATGAGCAGTTCTTC; CDR3: CASRSGVYNEQFF; V: TRBV6-5; D: TRBD2; size: -; J: TRBJ2-1
DNA: TGCAGCGTTGCCACCGGGGGAAGCACTGAAGCTTTCTTT; CDR3: CSVATGGSTEAFF; V: TRBV29-1; D: -; size: -; J: TRBJ1-1
DNA: TGTGCCACCGCAGCCGATGTTAACACTGAAGCTTTCTTT; CDR3: CATAADVNTEAFF; V: TRBV5-8; D: -; size: -; J: TRBJ1-1
DNA: TGCGCCAGCAGCCTGGGGGGGGAGGGCCCCAAGTTAGAGCAGTACTTC; CDR3: CASSLGGEGPKLEQYF; V: TRBV5-1; D: TRBD2; size: -; J: TRBJ2-7
DNA: TGTGCCAGCAGTGCCCGGGACAAGAACACTGAAGCTTTCTTT; CDR3: CASSARDKNTEAFF; V: TRBV6-1; D: -; size: -; J: TRBJ1-1
DNA: TGTGCCACCAGCAGAGATTCGGGTAACACCGGGGAGCTGTTTTTT; CDR3: CATSRDSGNTGELFF; V: TRBV15; D: -; size: -; J: TRBJ2-2
DNA: TGTGCCAGCTCACCAGTAACAGGGGCCGACACTGAAGCTTTCTTT; CDR3: CASSPVTGADTEAFF; V: TRBV18; D: TRBD1; size: -; J: TRBJ1-1
DNA: TGCGCCAGCAGCCACAGTCTGGGCGGGAGGGCCTCTGATACGCAGTATTTT; CDR3: CASSHSLGGRASDTQYF; V: TRBV4-1; D: TRBD2; size: -; J: TRBJ2-3
DNA: TGTGCCTGGAGTTTACAGTCTTACTATGGCTACACCTTC; CDR3: CAWSLQSYYGYTF; V: TRBV30; D: -; size: -; J: TRBJ1-2
DNA: TGCGCCAGCAGCTTAGGGGGAGGAGCAACTAATGAAAAACTGTTTTTT; CDR3: CASSLGGGATNEKLFF; V: TRBV5-1; D: -; size: -; J: TRBJ1-4
DNA: TGTGCCAGCAGTTTCACAGTCCACTCCTACGAGCAGTACTTC; CDR3: CASSFTVHSYEQYF; V: TRBV27; D: -; size: medium-sized; J: TRBJ2-7
DNA: TGTGCCAGCAGTCGCACAGGGAACCGGCAAGAGACCCAGTACTTC; CDR3: CASSRTGNRQETQYF; V: TRBV6-5; D: -; size: -; J: TRBJ2-5
DNA: TGTGCCAGCAGTGAAGGGCATAACTATGGCTACACCTTC; CDR3: CASSEGHNYGYTF; V: TRBV25-1; D: -; size: -; J: TRBJ1-2
DNA: TGTGCCACCAGCAGAGATCTCGGAATGGGAAATCAGCCCCAGCATTTT; CDR3: CATSRDLGMGNQPQHF; V: TRBV15; D: -; size: -; J: TRBJ1-5